Sequencing of this T cell receptor (beta chain) was carried out in a study of T cells in Graves' hyperthyroidism and ophthalmopathy. Whole-study context: Peripheral blood collection took place at initial diagnosis, before any treatment.

Researchers amplified the TCR beta CDR3 regions from RNA transcripts. TCR CDR3 underwent first-round RT-PCR with the HTBI primer set. TCRdb analysed the multiplex PCR reads with MiXCR anew, one entry per CDR3 protein. Found here are approximately 400,000 distinct CDR3 sequences, 15% to 19% of them singletons; the top ten hold roughly 8%. The count of this clonotype is one. Germline loops: CDR1 SGHDT, CDR2 YYEEEE. The ends lost 4 bases at V and 0 bases at J; junction bases unmatched: 6. This CDR3 contains 15 residues. This receptor was identified in a woman younger than 30 with Graves' hyperthyroidism. The chain carries TRBV5-6 and TRBJ2-5, with 7 positions matching TRBD2. Sequenced input: blood. The CDR3, as DNA: TGTGCCAGCAGCACCTGGGGGGGAAACCAAGAGACCCAGTACTTC. This sequence encodes CASSTWGGNQETQYF.